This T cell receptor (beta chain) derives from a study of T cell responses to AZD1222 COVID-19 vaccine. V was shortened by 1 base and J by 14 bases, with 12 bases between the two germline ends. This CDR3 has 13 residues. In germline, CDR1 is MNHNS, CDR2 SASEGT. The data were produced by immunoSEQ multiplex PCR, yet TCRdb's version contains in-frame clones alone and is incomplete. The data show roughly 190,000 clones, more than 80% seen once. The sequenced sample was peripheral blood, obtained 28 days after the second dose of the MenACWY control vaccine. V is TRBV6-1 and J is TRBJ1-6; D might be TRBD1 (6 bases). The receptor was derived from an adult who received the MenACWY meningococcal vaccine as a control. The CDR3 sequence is CASSEGQALTLHF. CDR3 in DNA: TGTGCCAGCAGTGAAGGACAGGCCCTGACCCTCCACTTT.